One T cell receptor (beta chain) is described in this entry. Enrollment shut out patients with autoimmune disease history or systemic immunosuppression. The repertoire was sequenced with immunoSEQ multiplex PCR; TCRdb's copy has only in-frame clones and lacks some. The top ten clones hold 0.81% of a sample with roughly 92,000 clones, about 90% of them seen once. This specimen belongs to a study of OX40 agonist ivuxolimab in advanced cancers. Trimming at V came to 4 bases and at J to 2 bases, leaving 1 base not matched to a gene. Germline V gene data show CDR1 as SGHAT and CDR2 as FQDESV (reference sequence). CDR3 length: 14 amino acids.

The rearrangement links TRBV11-1 to TRBJ2-7; 11 bases are shared with TRBD1. The TCR sequence derives from an adult with an advanced solid tumor such as melanoma, head and neck, liver or kidney cancer. The specimen was CD4+ or CD8+ T cells sorted from blood, collected in a trial of the OX40 agonist ivuxolimab. CDR3 in amino acids: CASSWGQGAYEQYF. The CDR3 region has the DNA TGTGCCAGCAGCTGGGGACAGGGGGCCTACGAGCAGTACTTC.